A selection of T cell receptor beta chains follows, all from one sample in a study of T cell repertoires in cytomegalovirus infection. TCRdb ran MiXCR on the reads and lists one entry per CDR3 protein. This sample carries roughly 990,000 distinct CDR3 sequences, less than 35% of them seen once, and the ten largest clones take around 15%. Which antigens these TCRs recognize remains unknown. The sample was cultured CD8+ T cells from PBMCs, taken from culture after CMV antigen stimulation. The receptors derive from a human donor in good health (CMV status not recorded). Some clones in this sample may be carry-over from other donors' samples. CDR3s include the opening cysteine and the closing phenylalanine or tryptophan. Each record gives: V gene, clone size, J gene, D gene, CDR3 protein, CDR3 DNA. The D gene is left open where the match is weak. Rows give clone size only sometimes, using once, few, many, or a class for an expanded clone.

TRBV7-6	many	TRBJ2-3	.	CATSAFSPTDTQYF	TGTGCCACCAGCGCGTTCTCCCCCACAGATACGCAGTATTTT
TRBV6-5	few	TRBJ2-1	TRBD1	CASSYSRQGSYNEQFF	TGTGCCAGCAGTTACTCCCGACAGGGTTCCTACAATGAGCAGTTCTTC
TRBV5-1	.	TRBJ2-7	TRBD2	CASRSSGGFSYEQYF	TGCGCCAGCAGATCTAGCGGGGGATTTTCCTACGAGCAGTACTTC
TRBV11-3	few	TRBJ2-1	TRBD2	CASSARERGLTYNEQFF	TGTGCCAGCAGCGCCCGGGAGCGGGGCCTTACCTACAATGAGCAGTTCTTC
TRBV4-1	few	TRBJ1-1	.	CASSQRILGEAFF	TGCGCCAGCAGCCAAAGAATTCTTGGGGAAGCTTTCTTT
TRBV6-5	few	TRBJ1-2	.	CASTGGGGYTF	TGTGCCAGCACGGGAGGGGGAGGCTACACCTTC
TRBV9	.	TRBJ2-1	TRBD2	CASTRRGSGGFDEQFF	TGTGCCAGCACCCGTAGAGGAAGCGGGGGGTTTGATGAGCAGTTCTTC
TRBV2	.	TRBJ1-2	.	CASPSQGVGAGYTF	TGTGCCAGCCCTTCTCAAGGCGTGGGGGCTGGCTACACCTTC
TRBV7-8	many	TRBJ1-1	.	CASSLMAGALNTEAFF	TGTGCCAGCAGCTTAATGGCAGGGGCATTGAACACTGAAGCTTTCTTT
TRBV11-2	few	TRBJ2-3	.	CASSLLGRDRTDTQYF	TGTGCCAGCAGCTTACTCGGAAGGGACCGCACAGATACGCAGTATTTT
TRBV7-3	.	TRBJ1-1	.	CASSFGLLDEAFF	TGTGCCAGCAGCTTCGGGCTCCTGGATGAAGCTTTCTTT
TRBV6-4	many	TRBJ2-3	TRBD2	CASSDGGETDTQYF	TGTGCCAGCAGTGACGGGGGGGAGACAGATACGCAGTATTTT
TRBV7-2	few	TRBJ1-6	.	CASSSRGTSVYNSPLHF	TGTGCCAGCAGCTCCCGTGGGACAAGTGTCTATAATTCACCCCTCCACTTT
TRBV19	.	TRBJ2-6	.	CASSIDRSGANVLTF	TGTGCCAGTAGTATAGACCGCTCTGGGGCCAACGTCCTGACTTTC
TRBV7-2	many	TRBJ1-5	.	CASSLDFRSRSQPQHF	TGTGCCAGCAGCTTAGATTTCAGGTCGAGGAGTCAGCCCCAGCATTTT
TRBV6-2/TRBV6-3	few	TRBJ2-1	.	CASSPKIPGQTQRYYNEQFF	TGTGCCAGCAGCCCAAAGATACCGGGCCAAACCCAAAGATACTACAATGAGCAGTTCTTC
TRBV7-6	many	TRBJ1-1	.	CASSLAGSKTEAFF	TGTGCCAGCAGCTTAGCGGGTAGTAAGACTGAAGCTTTCTTT
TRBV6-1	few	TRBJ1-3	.	CASSPRLGQPGNTIYF	TGTGCCAGCAGTCCACGCCTAGGACAGCCTGGAAACACCATATATTTT
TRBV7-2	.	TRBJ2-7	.	CASSLDLNWEQYF	TGTGCCAGCAGCTTAGACCTTAATTGGGAGCAGTACTTC
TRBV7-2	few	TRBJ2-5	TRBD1	CASSLLGTAQETQYF	TGTGCCAGCAGCTTATTGGGGACAGCACAAGAGACCCAGTACTTC
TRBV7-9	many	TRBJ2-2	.	CASSTENTGELFF	TGTGCCAGTTCGACAGAGAACACCGGGGAGCTGTTTTTT
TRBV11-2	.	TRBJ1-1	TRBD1	CASSLALFGGQGAWGTEAFF	TGTGCCAGCAGCTTAGCATTGTTTGGCGGACAGGGGGCATGGGGCACTGAAGCTTTCTTT
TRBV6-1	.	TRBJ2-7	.	CASSEYKGQSPYEQYF	TGTGCCAGCAGTGAATATAAGGGACAATCACCCTACGAGCAGTACTTC
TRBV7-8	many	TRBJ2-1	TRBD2	CASSLPQATSGSIYNEQFF	TGTGCCAGCAGCTTACCTCAGGCGACTAGCGGGTCCATCTACAATGAGCAGTTCTTC
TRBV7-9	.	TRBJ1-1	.	CASSLGGWGAFF	TGTGCCAGCAGCTTAGGGGGTTGGGGGGCTTTCTTT
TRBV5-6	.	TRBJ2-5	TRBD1	CASSAGTGEGETQYF	TGTGCCAGCAGCGCCGGGACAGGGGAAGGGGAGACCCAGTACTTC
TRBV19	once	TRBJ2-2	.	CASSIEVRATGELFF	TGTGCCAGTAGTATAGAGGTCAGAGCCACCGGGGAGCTGTTTTTT
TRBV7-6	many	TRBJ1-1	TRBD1	CASSFIPGQGPGTEAFF	TGTGCCAGCAGCTTTATACCGGGACAGGGCCCGGGTACTGAAGCTTTCTTT
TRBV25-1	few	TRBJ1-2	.	CASSEGRFYGYTF	TGTGCCAGCAGTGAGGGGCGCTTCTATGGCTACACCTTC
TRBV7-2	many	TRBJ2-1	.	CASMGGAGEQFF	TGTGCCTCAATGGGGGGCGCGGGTGAGCAGTTCTTC
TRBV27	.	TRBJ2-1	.	CASSFAENNEQFF	TGTGCCAGCAGTTTTGCGGAAAACAATGAGCAGTTCTTC
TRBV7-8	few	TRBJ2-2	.	CASSTGPTGELFF	TGTGCCAGCAGCACTGGACCCACCGGGGAGCTGTTTTTT
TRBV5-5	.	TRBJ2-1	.	CASSPGQKPGEQFF	TGTGCCAGCAGCCCCGGACAGAAACCGGGTGAGCAGTTCTTC
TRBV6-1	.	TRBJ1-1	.	CASRLVGENTEAFF	TGTGCCAGCCGCCTCGTGGGGGAGAACACTGAAGCTTTCTTT
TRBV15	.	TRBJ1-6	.	CATKPGLDLSPLHF	TGTGCCACCAAGCCGGGACTGGATCTCTCACCCCTCCACTTT
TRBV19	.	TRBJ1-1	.	CASSPGTLGAFF	TGTGCCAGTAGTCCCGGGACCCTCGGAGCTTTCTTT
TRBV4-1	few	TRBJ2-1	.	CASSQERLREQFF	TGCGCCAGCAGCCAAGAAAGGCTGAGAGAGCAGTTCTTC